A selection of T cell receptor beta chains follows, all from one sample in a study of blood T cell repertoires in COVID-19. The protocol was immunoSEQ multiplex PCR, while the TCRdb copy is restricted to in-frame clones and leaves out a portion. This sample has 95,000 to 150,000 clones, with 70% to 85% found just once. The source material was peripheral blood. These receptor sequences come from a woman aged 70-85 years with acute or convalescent COVID-19. Both conserved end residues are trimmed from each CDR3. Fields, in order: J gene, clone size, V gene, CDR3 protein. The size field is filled for only some rows; it gives once, few, many or a size class.

>TRBJ1-1|.|TRBV5-6
ASSLDRRTEAF
>TRBJ2-5|.|TRBV19
ASSAPGTGKAETQY
>TRBJ1-2|.|TRBV6-5
ASRNAGGRYGYT
>TRBJ2-1|.|TRBV4-1
ASSQEVGAREQF
>TRBJ2-3|.|TRBV9
ASSVELAGGGDTQY
>TRBJ1-1|once|TRBV6-6
ASSPTGGNTEAF
>TRBJ1-2|.|TRBV15
ATSRGRGKIDGYT
>TRBJ2-2|.|TRBV24-1
ATSDPRTSTGELF
>TRBJ1-1|.|TRBV2
ASSRVLNTEAF
>TRBJ1-4|.|TRBV7-8
ASSFPTGLFWTNEKLF